These 4 T cell receptor beta chains came from one sample sequenced in a study of OX40 agonist ivuxolimab in advanced cancers. The data were produced by immunoSEQ multiplex PCR, yet TCRdb's version contains in-frame clones alone and is incomplete. This sample yields about 67,000 clones, of which about four fifths are seen a single time; about 5% belongs to the top ten. The source material was CD4+ or CD8+ T cells sorted from blood, sampled in a trial of the OX40 agonist ivuxolimab. The receptors were sampled from an adult with an advanced solid tumor such as melanoma, head and neck, liver or kidney cancer.

V usage is TRBV30 and J usage is TRBJ1-3; TRBD1 might be the D (5 bases). The CDR3 consists of 12 residues. Germline values: CDR1 GTSNPN, CDR2 SVGIG (reference sequence). Between the trimmed V and J ends, which lost 4 bases and 3 bases, there was a span of 7 bases. The CDR3 loop is CAWKGIGNTIYF. The DNA of the CDR3 is TGTGCCTGGAAGGGGATTGGAAACACCATATATTTT.

This clone was counted a single time. The V gene is TRBV7-2, the J gene TRBJ2-5; 7 positions match TRBD2. The CDR3 is made up of 15 amino acids. The V segment lost 2 bases and the J segment 4 bases; nucleotides outside the gene matches: 7. CDR1 and CDR2 from the germline V gene are SGHTA and FQGNSA. The CDR3 reads CASSLWGGVRETQYF. The CDR3 nucleotides are TGTGCCAGCAGCTTATGGGGGGGAGTAAGAGAGACCCAGTACTTC. The whole variable domain, filled in from reference TRBV7-2 and TRBJ2-5, reads GAGVSQSPSNKVTEKGKDVELRCDPISGHTALYWYRQSLGQGLEFLIYFQGNSAPDKSGLPSDRFSAERTGGSVSTLTIQRTQQEDSAVYLCASSLWGGVRETQYFGPGTRLLVL.

V gene TRBV28 combines with J gene TRBJ2-7; 12 bases fit TRBD2. The CDR3 is made up of 17 amino acids. Germline V gene data show CDR1 as MDHEN and CDR2 as SYDVKM. With V trimmed by 4 bases and J by 4 bases, 11 bases remained unmatched. The CDR3 loop is CASSSSGRAALNYEQYF. The CDR3 nucleotides read TGTGCCAGCAGTTCTAGCGGGAGGGCCGCCCTCAATTACGAGCAGTACTTC. Together with reference TRBV28 and TRBJ2-7, the CDR3 gives the full variable domain: DVKVTQSSRYLVKRTGEKVFLECVQDMDHENMFWYRQDPGLGLRLIYFSYDVKMKEKGDIPEGYSVSREKKERFSLILESASTNQTSMYLCASSSSGRAALNYEQYFGPGTRLTVT.

The rearrangement uses TRBV30 and TRBJ1-5; 7 bases are shared with TRBD1. Germline CDR1 reads GTSNPN; CDR2 reads SVGIG (reference sequence). This CDR3 has 15 residues. Trimming removed 0 bases from V and 5 bases from J; junction bases left unmatched: 7. CDR3 region: CAWSVHPGGHQPQHF. DNA of the CDR3: TGTGCCTGGAGTGTACATCCAGGGGGTCATCAGCCCCAGCATTTT.